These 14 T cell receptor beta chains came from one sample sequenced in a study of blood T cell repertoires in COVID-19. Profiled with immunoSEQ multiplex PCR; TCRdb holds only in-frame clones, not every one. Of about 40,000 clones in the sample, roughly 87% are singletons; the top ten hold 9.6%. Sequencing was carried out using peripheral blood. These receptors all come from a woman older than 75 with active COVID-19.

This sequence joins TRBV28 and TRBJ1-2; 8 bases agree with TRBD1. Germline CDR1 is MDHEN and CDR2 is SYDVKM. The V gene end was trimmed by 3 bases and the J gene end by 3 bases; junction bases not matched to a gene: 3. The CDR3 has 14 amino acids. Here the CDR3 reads CASSFGQGDYGYTF. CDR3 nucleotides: TGTGCCAGCAGTTTCGGACAGGGAGACTATGGCTACACCTTC.

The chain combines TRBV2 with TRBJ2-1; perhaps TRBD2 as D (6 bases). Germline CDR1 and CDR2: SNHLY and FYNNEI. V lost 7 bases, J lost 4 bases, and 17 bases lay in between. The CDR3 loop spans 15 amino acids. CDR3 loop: CASTLGGGSYNEQFF. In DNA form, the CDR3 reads TGTGCCAGCACCCTGGGAGGAGGGTCGTACAATGAGCAGTTCTTC. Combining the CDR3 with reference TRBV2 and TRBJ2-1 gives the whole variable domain EPEVTQTPSHQVTQMGQEVILRCVPISNHLYFYWYRQILGQKVEFLVSFYNNEISEKSEIFDDQFSVERPDGSNFTLKIRSTKLEDSAMYFCASTLGGGSYNEQFFGPGTRLTVL.

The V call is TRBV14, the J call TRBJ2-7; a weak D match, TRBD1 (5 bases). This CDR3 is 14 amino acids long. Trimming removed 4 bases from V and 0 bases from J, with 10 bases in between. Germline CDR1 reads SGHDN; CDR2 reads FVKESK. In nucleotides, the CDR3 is TGTGCCAGCAGCCTCCGGCAGGGCTCCTACGAGCAGTACTTC. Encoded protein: CASSLRQGSYEQYF.

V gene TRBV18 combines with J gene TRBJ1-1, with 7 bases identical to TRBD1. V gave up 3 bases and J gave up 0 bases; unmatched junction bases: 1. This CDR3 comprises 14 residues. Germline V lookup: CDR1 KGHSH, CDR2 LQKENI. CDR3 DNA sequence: TGTGCCAGCTCACCCCAGGGGGTGAACACTGAAGCTTTCTTT. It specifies CASSPQGVNTEAFF.

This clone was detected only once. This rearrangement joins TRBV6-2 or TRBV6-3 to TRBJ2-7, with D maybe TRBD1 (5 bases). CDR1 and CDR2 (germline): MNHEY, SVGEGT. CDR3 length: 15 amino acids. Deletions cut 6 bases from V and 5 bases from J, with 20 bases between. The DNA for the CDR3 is TGTGCCAGCAGCCCCCGACAGTCAGGCGTCCACGAGCAGTACTTC. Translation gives CASSPRQSGVHEQYF.

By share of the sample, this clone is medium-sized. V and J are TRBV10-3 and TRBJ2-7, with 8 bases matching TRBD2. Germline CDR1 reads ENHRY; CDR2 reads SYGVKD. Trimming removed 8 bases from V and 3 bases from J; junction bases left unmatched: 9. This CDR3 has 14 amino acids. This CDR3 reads CAISLSGGDYEQYF. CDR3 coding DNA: TGTGCCATCTCCCTCAGCGGGGGAGACTACGAGCAGTACTTC.

The CDR3 sequence: CASSLTGRFTEAFF. The DNA for the CDR3 is TGTGCCAGCAGTTTAACAGGGCGGTTCACTGAAGCTTTCTTT. The V and J genes are TRBV28 and TRBJ1-1, with D maybe TRBD1 (6 bases). CDR1 MDHEN and CDR2 SYDVKM come from the germline V gene. This CDR3 has 14 amino acids. V was pared by 2 bases and J by 4 bases, with 11 bases between.

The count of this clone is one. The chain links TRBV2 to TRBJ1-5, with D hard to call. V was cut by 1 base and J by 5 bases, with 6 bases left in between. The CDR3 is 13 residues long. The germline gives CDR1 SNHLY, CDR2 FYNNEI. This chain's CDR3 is CASSEGRDQPQHF. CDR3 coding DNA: TGTGCCAGCAGTGAAGGGAGGGATCAGCCCCAGCATTTT.

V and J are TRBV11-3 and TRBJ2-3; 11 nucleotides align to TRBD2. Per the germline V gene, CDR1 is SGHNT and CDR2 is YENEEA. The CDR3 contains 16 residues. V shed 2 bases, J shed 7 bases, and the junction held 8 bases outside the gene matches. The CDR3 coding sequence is TGTGCCAGCAGCTTACGGTTAGCGGGGGGGCAACATACGCAGTATTTT. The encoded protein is CASSLRLAGGQHTQYF.

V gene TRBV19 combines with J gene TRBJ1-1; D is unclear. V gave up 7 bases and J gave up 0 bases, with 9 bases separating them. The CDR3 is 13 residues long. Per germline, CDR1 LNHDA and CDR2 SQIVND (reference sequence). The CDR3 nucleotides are TGTGCCAGTAATGGCGGTATGAACACTGAAGCTTTCTTT. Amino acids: CASNGGMNTEAFF.

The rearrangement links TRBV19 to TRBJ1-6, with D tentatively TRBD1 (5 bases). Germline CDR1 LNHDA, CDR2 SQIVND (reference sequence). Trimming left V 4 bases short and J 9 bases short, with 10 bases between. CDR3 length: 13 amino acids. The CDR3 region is CASSTTRVSPLHF. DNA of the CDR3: TGTGCCAGTAGTACGACCAGGGTTTCACCCCTCCACTTT.

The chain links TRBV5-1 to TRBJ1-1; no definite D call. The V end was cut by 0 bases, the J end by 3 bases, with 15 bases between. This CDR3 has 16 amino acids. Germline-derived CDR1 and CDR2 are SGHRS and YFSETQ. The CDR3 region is CASSLEGPLRDTEAFF. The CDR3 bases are TGCGCCAGCAGCTTGGAGGGTCCCCTGCGGGACACTGAAGCTTTCTTT. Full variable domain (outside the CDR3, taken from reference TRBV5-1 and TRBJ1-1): KAGVTQTPRYLIKTRGQQVTLSCSPISGHRSVSWYQQTPGQGLQFLFEYFSETQRNKGNFPGRFSGRQFSNSRSEMNVSTLELGDSALYLCASSLEGPLRDTEAFFGQGTRLTVV.

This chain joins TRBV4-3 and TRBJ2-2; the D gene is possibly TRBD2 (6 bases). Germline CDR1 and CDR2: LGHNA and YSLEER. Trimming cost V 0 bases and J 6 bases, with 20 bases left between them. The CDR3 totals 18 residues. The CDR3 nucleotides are TGCGCCAGCAGCCAAGATGGGGGGAGAGGGTCGCGTCCCGGGGAGCTGTTTTTT. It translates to CASSQDGGRGSRPGELFF.

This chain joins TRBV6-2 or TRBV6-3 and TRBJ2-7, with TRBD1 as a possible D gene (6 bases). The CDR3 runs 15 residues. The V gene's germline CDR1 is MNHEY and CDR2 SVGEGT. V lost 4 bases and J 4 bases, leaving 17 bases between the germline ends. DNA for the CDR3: TGTGCCAGCAGTTCCCCCAGGGGATTAGGTTACGAGCAGTACTTC. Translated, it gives CASSSPRGLGYEQYF.